Listed below are T cell receptor beta chains from one sample, sequenced in a study of blood T cell repertoires in COVID-19. The repertoire was sequenced with immunoSEQ multiplex PCR; TCRdb's copy has only in-frame clones and lacks some. The sample includes about 36,000 clones, about three quarters seen only once; the top ten take 1.5% to 2.5%. The sample taken for sequencing was peripheral blood. All receptors come from a man aged 55 to 70 with active COVID-19. CDR3s include the opening cysteine and the closing phenylalanine or tryptophan. The order of the fields is V gene, D gene, CDR3 protein. D genes are given only for firm matches.

TRBV19 . CASLSRGDNSPLHF
TRBV10-3 TRBD1 CAISGQGTEETQYF
TRBV2 . CASRRTYNQPQHF
TRBV5-1 TRBD1 CASSLSLPGQDNYGYTF
TRBV5-1 . CASSYGGNNPPYEQYF
TRBV6-2/TRBV6-3 . CASSYSGYYYGYTF
TRBV10-3 . CAISEPAISTDTQYF
TRBV5-4 . CASSQNGQGIGSNQPQHF
TRBV14 . CASSQAGESGELFF
TRBV4-1 . CASSQDRGRNTEAFF
TRBV7-2 . CASSFQGGSLETQYF
TRBV4-1 TRBD1 CASSQTPNPGQGAHEQYF
TRBV9 . CASSVVGRQATDTQYF
TRBV5-1 . CASSLEGTYANTGELFF
TRBV29-1 TRBD1 CSVGTANYGYTF
TRBV5-1 . CASSPGVDSPLHF
TRBV6-2/TRBV6-3 . CASSYSPTETYGYTF
TRBV19 . CASSIGTFSYEQYF
TRBV7-6 TRBD1 CASSQDRVGGNTIYF
TRBV6-5 . CASSYSENHQPQHF
TRBV18 . CASSRQGMNTEAFF
TRBV10-3 TRBD2 CAISALAGAKDTQYF
TRBV27 TRBD2 CASSYYSGRIDEQFF
TRBV19 . CASQRQGSGYGYTF
TRBV5-1 . CASSTWTDFSYEQYF
TRBV2 TRBD2 CASRGTSGSRYF
TRBV5-1 TRBD2 CASSSRASGVGDTQYF
TRBV2 . CASTGSYEQYF
TRBV12-3/TRBV12-4 . CASSSEVTEAFF
TRBV4-1 . CASSQAEVTPTYEQYF
TRBV3-1/TRBV3-2 TRBD2 CASSPGLAGFWQYF
TRBV4-1 . CASSPQSSGTDTQYF
TRBV4-1 . CASSQDREGDQETQYF
TRBV4-1 . CASSQDQFQGLRPDTQYF
TRBV9 . CASSGHREGGYTF
TRBV4-3 TRBD1 CASSQDRRGPGNTIYF
TRBV15 TRBD1 CATSSARDRVSGKLFF
TRBV19 . CASSLPGNSPLHF
TRBV6-2/TRBV6-3 TRBD1 CASSSLTGGNSPLHF
TRBV28 . CASSLQGYGYTF
TRBV28 . CASSFRSIQETQYF
TRBV5-4 TRBD2 CASRGSLISGGLGETQYF
TRBV7-2 TRBD2 CASSPRDYSETQYF
TRBV4-1 TRBD2 CASSQRGTSGGVHNEQFF
TRBV24-1 TRBD2 CATSDLRAGGTYNEQFF